This TCR beta chain comes out of a study of OX40 agonist ivuxolimab in advanced cancers. General study results and limits: Expanded clones were, on average, more numerous among CD8+ T cells than CD4+.

Profiled with immunoSEQ multiplex PCR; TCRdb holds only in-frame clones, not every one. Of some 57,000 clones in the sample, 92% were seen once. The table lists this clone with a few counts. The antigen remains unidentified. From germline, CDR1 is MNHEY and CDR2 SVGAGI. With 5 bases clipped from V and 7 bases from J, the junction kept 5 bases outside the gene matches. This CDR3 contains 13 residues. The chain couples TRBV6-5 to TRBJ1-5; TRBD1 matches at 7 bases. This sequence was found in an adult with an advanced solid tumor such as melanoma, head and neck, liver or kidney cancer. Here the sequenced sample was CD4+ or CD8+ T cells sorted from blood, taken in a trial of the OX40 agonist ivuxolimab. CDR3 protein: CASSPRGMQPQHF. In DNA form, the CDR3 reads TGTGCCAGCAGTCCCAGGGGGATGCAGCCCCAGCATTTT.